This T cell receptor (beta chain) was obtained from a study of identical twins' blood T cells. Across the study: Roughly 51 million reads came from around twelve libraries, six alpha, six beta.

For this clonotype: Antigen specificity is unknown.

The CDR3 has 15 residues. Germline V gene data show CDR1 as SGHVS and CDR2 as FQNEAQ. V was cut by 1 base and J by 3 bases, with 12 bases left in between. MiXCR was run by TCRdb on the 5' RACE reads, yielding one entry per CDR3 protein. The sample shows a few hundred thousand distinct CDR3 sequences, more than 25% of them seen only once. Points from the study as a whole: V gene usage reportedly matched far better within twin pairs than unrelated donors.

Sequencing was done on a sample of PBMCs. The V call is TRBV7-8, the J call TRBJ1-1, with D unresolved. This receptor was taken from a woman between 18 and 49 years old in good health. The CDR3 spells CASSLGPWADTEAFF. The CDR3 DNA follows: TGTGCCAGCAGCTTAGGGCCTTGGGCTGACACTGAAGCTTTCTTT.